This TCR beta chain was sequenced during a study of identical twins. CDR3 size: 16 residues. Germline CDR1 reads SEHNR; CDR2 reads FQNEAQ (reference sequence). Trimming cost V 1 base and J 2 bases, with 13 bases left between them. TCRdb re-analysed the 5' RACE reads in MiXCR, keeping a single row per CDR3 protein. Of 1.5 million to 2 million distinct CDR3 sequences detected, 25% to 35% appear once; the ten largest clones hold less than 0.35%. V usage is TRBV7-9 and J usage is TRBJ2-3; D gene uncertain. The material sequenced was cord blood. The clonotype was recovered from a newborn girl in good health. This chain's CDR3 is CASSLGAQTYTDTQYF. The CDR3 coding sequence is TGTGCCAGCAGCTTAGGCGCGCAGACCTACACAGATACGCAGTATTTT.